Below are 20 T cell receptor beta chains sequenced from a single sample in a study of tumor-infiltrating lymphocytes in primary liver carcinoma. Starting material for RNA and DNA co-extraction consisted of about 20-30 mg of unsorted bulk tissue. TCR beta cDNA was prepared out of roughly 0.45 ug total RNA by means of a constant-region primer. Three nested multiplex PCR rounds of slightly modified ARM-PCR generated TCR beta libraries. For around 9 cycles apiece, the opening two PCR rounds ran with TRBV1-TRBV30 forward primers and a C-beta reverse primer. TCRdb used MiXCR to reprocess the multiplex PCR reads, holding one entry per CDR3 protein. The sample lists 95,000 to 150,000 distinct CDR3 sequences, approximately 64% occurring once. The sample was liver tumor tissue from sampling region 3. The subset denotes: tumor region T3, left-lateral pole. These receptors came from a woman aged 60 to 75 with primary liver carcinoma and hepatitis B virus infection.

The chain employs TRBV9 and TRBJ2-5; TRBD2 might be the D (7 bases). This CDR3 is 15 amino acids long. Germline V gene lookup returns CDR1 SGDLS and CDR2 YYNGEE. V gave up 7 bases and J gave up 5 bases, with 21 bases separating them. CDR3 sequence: CASGNNQGGGETQYF. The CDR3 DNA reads TGTGCCAGCGGCAACAACCAGGGAGGGGGGGAGACCCAGTACTTC.

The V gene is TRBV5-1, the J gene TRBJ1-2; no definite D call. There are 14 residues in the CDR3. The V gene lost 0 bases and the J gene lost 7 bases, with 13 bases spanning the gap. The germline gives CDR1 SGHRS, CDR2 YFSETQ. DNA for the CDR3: TGCGCCAGCAGCTTGGCCGGTCAGCGGGTTGGCTACACCTTC. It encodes CASSLAGQRVGYTF.

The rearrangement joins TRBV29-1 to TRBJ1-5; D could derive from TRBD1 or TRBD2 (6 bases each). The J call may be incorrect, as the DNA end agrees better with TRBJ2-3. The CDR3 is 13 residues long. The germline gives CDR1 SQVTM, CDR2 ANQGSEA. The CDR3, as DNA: TGCAGCGTGGGGGGAGGCCAGGGGCAGCCGCAGTATTTT. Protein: CSVGGGQGQPQYF.

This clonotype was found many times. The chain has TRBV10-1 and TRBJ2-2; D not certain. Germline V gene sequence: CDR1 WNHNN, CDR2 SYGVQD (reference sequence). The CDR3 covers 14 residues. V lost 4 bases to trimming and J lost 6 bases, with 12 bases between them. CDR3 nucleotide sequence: TGCGCCAGCAGTGGCCCCGCGGAACCCGGGGAGCTGTTTTTT. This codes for CASSGPAEPGELFF.

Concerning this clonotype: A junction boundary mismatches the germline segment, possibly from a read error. The CDR3 sequence: CARRSTGDYGYTF. The CDR3, as DNA: TGCGCCCGCAGGTCAACAGGGGACTATGGCTACACATTC. V is TRBV5-1 and J is TRBJ1-2, with TRBD1 matching over 7 bases. The germline V gene has CDR1 SGHRS and CDR2 YFSETQ. There are 13 residues in the CDR3.

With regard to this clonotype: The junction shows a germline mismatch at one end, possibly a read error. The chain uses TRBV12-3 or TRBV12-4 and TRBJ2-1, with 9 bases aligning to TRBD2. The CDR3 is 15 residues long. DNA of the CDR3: TGCGGCAGCAGTTCACCGACTAGCGGAGACAATGAGCAGTTCTTC. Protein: CGSSSPTSGDNEQFF.

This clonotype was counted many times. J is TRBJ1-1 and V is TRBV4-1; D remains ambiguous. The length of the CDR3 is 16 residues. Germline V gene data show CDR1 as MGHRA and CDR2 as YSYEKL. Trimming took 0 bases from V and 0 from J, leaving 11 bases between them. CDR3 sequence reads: CASSQDGQSMNTEAFF. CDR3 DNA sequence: TGCGCCAGCAGCCAAGATGGGCAGTCCATGAACACTGAAGCTTTCTTT.

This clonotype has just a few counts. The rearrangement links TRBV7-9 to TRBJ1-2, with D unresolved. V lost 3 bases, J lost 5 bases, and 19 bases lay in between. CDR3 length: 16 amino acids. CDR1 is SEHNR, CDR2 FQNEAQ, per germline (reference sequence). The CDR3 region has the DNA TGTGCCAGCAGCTTGACACAGCTTAGAGCCGGGTATGGCTACACCTTC. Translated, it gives CASSLTQLRAGYGYTF.

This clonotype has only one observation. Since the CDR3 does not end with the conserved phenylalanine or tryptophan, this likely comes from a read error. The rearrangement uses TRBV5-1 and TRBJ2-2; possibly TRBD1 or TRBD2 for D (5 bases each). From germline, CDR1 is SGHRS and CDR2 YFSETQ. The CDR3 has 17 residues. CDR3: CASSYSGRNLNTVELFV. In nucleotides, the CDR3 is TGCGCCAGCAGCTATTCGGGACGGAACTTGAACACCGTGGAGCTGTTTGTT.

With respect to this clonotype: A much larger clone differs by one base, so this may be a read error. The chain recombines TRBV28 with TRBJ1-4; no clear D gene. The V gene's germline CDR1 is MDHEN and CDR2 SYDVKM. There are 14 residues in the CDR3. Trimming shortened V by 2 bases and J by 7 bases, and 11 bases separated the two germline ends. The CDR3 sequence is CASSLLGQSEKLFF. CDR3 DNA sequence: TGTGCCAGCAGTTTACTGGGTCAGAGTGAAAAACTGTTTTTT.

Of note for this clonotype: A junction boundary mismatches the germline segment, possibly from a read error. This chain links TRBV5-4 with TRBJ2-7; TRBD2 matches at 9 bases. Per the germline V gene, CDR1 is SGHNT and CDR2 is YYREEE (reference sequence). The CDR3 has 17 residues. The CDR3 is CASSLRRGPSGIREEYF. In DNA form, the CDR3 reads TGTGCCAGCAGCTTGCGTCGGGGGCCTAGCGGGATTCGCGAGGAGTACTTC.

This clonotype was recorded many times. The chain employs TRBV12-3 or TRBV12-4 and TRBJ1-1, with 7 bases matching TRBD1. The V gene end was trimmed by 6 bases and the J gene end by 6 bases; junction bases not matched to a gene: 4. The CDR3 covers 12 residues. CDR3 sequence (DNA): TGTGCCAGCAGAATCGGACAGGCTGAAGCTTTCTTT. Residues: CASRIGQAEAFF.

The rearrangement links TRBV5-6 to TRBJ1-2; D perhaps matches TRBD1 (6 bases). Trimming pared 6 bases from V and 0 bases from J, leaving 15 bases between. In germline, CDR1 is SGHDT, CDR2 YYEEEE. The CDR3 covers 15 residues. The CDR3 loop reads CASNFRGQANYGYTF. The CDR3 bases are TGTGCCAGCAACTTTAGGGGACAAGCTAACTATGGCTACACCTTC.

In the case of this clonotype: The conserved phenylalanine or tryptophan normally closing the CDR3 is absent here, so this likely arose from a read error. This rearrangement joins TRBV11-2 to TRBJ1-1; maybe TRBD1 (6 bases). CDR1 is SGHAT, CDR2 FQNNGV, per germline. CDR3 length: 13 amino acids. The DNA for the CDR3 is TGTGTCAGCAGCTTAGAGGGGGACACTGAAGCTTTCCTT. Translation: CVSSLEGDTEAFL.

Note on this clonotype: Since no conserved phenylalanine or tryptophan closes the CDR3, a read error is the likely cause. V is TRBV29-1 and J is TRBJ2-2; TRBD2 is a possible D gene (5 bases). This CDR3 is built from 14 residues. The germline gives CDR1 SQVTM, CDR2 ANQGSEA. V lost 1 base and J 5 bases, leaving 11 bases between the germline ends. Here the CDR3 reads CSVEGSSWTGELFL. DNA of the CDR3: TGCAGCGTTGAAGGGTCTAGCTGGACCGGGGAGCTGTTTTTA.

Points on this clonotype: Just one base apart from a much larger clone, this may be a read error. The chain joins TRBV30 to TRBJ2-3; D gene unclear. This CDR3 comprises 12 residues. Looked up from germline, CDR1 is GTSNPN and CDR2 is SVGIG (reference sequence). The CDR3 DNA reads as TGTGCCTGGAGTGTACGGGCAGATAGGCAGTATTTT. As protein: CAWSVRADRQYF.

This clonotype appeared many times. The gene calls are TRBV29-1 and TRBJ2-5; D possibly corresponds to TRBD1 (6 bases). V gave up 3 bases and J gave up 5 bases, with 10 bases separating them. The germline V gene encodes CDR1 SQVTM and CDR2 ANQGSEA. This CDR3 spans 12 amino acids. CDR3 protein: CSVDKGVETQYF. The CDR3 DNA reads TGCAGCGTTGATAAGGGGGTTGAGACCCAGTACTTC.

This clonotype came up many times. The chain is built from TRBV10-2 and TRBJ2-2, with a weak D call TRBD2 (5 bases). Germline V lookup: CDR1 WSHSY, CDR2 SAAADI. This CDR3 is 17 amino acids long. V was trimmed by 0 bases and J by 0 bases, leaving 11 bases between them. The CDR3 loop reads CASSESPTGANTGELFF. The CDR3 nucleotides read TGCGCCAGCAGTGAGTCGCCAACCGGGGCGAACACCGGGGAGCTGTTTTTT.

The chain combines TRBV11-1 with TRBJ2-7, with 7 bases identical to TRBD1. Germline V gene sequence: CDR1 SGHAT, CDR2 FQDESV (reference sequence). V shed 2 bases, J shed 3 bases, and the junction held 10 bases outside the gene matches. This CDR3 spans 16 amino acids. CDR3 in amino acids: CASSLSLFDRDYEQYF. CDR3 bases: TGTGCCAGCAGCTTATCGCTTTTCGACAGGGACTACGAGCAGTACTTC.

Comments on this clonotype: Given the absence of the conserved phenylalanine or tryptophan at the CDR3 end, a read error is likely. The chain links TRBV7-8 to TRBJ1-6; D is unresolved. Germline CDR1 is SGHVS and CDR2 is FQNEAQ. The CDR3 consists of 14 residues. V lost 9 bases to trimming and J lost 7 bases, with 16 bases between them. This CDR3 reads CASSPPEGNSPLHC. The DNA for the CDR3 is TGTGCCAGTAGTCCGCCTGAGGGCAATTCACCCCTCCACTGT.